What follows are 21 T cell receptor beta chains derived from one specimen sequenced in a study of cytotoxic CD8 clonotypes in ibrutinib-treated CLL. This table comes from immunoSEQ multiplex PCR, and its TCRdb copy is limited to in-frame clones, with some not included. Counted here are 70,000 to 80,000 clones, 80% occurring once; the ten biggest clones make up around 7.7%. The sample in question was PBMCs, obtained at disease progression, from a patient treated with ibrutinib. The origin of the receptors is a human donor with chronic lymphocytic leukemia.

V is TRBV5-1 and J is TRBJ1-5; D is undetermined. The CDR3 consists of 14 residues. V was pared by 0 bases and J by 3 bases, with 7 bases between. Germline CDR1 reads SGHRS; CDR2 reads YFSETQ. The chain's CDR3 is CASSLAGVNQPQHF. The CDR3 nucleotides read TGCGCCAGCAGCTTGGCCGGGGTCAATCAGCCCCAGCATTTT.

The rearrangement links TRBV2 to TRBJ2-5, with D perhaps TRBD1 (6 bases). This CDR3 spans 13 amino acids. Germline assignment: CDR1 SNHLY and CDR2 FYNNEI. The germline V and J ends were trimmed by 6 bases and 9 bases, with 17 bases remaining between them. DNA for the CDR3: TGTGCCAGCAGCGCTGGACAGCCAGGGTCCCAGTACTTC. It is translated as CASSAGQPGSQYF.

J is TRBJ2-1 and V is TRBV27; unclear D gene. The CDR3 runs 16 residues. Germline V gene sequence: CDR1 MNHEY, CDR2 SMNVEV (reference sequence). With 2 bases removed from V and 0 bases from J, the gap between germline ends came to 11 bases. The CDR3 spells CASSLDLSNSYNEQFF. For the CDR3, the DNA is TGTGCCAGCAGTTTAGACCTCTCCAACTCCTACAATGAGCAGTTCTTC.

DNA of the CDR3: TGTGCCAGCACCAGCACCGGGACAGGGTACAATGAGCAGTTCTTC. It yields the protein CASTSTGTGYNEQFF. The chain recombines TRBV9 with TRBJ2-1, with 9 bases aligning to TRBD1. V gave up 6 bases and J gave up 4 bases; unmatched junction bases: 8. The CDR3 extends over 15 amino acids. The V gene's germline CDR1 is SGDLS and CDR2 YYNGEE.

This clone was seen only once. The genes are TRBV18 and TRBJ1-1; no clear D gene. The germline CDR1 and CDR2 sequences are KGHSH and LQKENI. There are 15 residues in the CDR3. Trimming removed 3 bases from V and 1 base from J, with 12 bases in between. The DNA for the CDR3 is TGTGCCAGCTCACCGCAGATTGAACAGAACACTGAAGCTTTCTTT. The encoded protein is CASSPQIEQNTEAFF.

The table lists this clone with a count of one. J is TRBJ2-7 and V is TRBV11-3; 14 bases fit TRBD2. CDR1 SGHNT and CDR2 YENEEA come from the germline V gene. Unmatched junction bases numbered 2, after V lost 4 bases and J lost 3 bases. The CDR3 is made up of 15 amino acids. CDR3 nucleotides: TGTGCCAGCAGCTCGGGACTAGCGGGGGACTACGAGCAGTACTTC. Translated, it gives CASSSGLAGDYEQYF.

The chain is built from TRBV27 and TRBJ1-1; D gene unclear. Germline CDR1 reads MNHEY; CDR2 reads SMNVEV (reference sequence). CDR3 length equals 13 residues. The V gene lost 3 bases and the J gene lost 5 bases, with 10 bases spanning the gap. The CDR3 loop is CASSFDPGTEAFF. The CDR3 DNA reads TGTGCCAGCAGTTTTGACCCGGGGACTGAAGCTTTCTTT.

The rearrangement links TRBV5-6 to TRBJ2-7; perhaps TRBD2 as D (6 bases). Germline CDR1 SGHDT, CDR2 YYEEEE. The V end was cut by 0 bases, the J end by 0 bases, with 13 bases between. CDR3 length: 16 residues. The CDR3 here is CASSLVTGLSSYEQYF. The CDR3 DNA sequence: TGTGCCAGCAGCTTGGTTACGGGACTTAGCTCCTACGAGCAGTACTTC.

The chain couples TRBV11-2 to TRBJ2-5; unclear D gene. Germline values: CDR1 SGHAT, CDR2 FQNNGV. The germline V and J ends were trimmed by 7 bases and 2 bases, with 8 bases remaining between them. This CDR3 has 12 amino acids. The CDR3 DNA reads TGTGCCAGCATCGGGCGGCAAGAGACCCAGTACTTC. Its translation: CASIGRQETQYF. The variable domain in full, completed from reference TRBV11-2 and TRBJ2-5, reads EAGVAQSPRYKIIEKRQSVAFWCNPISGHATLYWYQQILGQGPKLLIQFQNNGVVDDSQLPKDRFSAERLKGVDSTLKIQPAKLEDSAVYLCASIGRQETQYFGPGTRLLVL.

The chain combines TRBV7-9 with TRBJ1-1; no clear D. The CDR3 extends over 13 amino acids. Germline CDR1 SEHNR, CDR2 FQNEAQ (reference sequence). With 1 base removed from V and 4 bases from J, the gap between germline ends came to 7 bases. CDR3 nucleotides: TGTGCCAGCAGCTTAGAAACGGGCACTGAAGCTTTCTTT. Translation: CASSLETGTEAFF.

V is TRBV27 and J is TRBJ1-2, with D maybe TRBD1 (6 bases). CDR3 length: 14 residues. V was cut by 5 bases and J by 7 bases, with 17 bases left in between. CDR1 and CDR2 from the germline V gene are MNHEY and SMNVEV (reference sequence). CDR3 sequence: CASSLQGRGVGYTF. The CDR3 DNA sequence: TGTGCCAGCAGTCTACAGGGTAGAGGGGTTGGCTACACCTTC.

The chain combines TRBV14 with TRBJ2-2; D uncertain. Per the germline V gene, CDR1 is SGHDN and CDR2 is FVKESK. V dropped 1 base and J dropped 7 bases, with 7 bases sitting between them. This CDR3 contains 13 residues. The CDR3: CASSQVSGGELFF. The CDR3 coding sequence is TGTGCCAGCAGCCAAGTCTCCGGCGGGGAGCTGTTTTTT. The variable domain in full, with the rest retrieved from reference TRBV14 and TRBJ2-2, is EAGVTQFPSHSVIEKGQTVTLRCDPISGHDNLYWYRRVMGKEIKFLLHFVKESKQDESGMPNNRFLAERTGGTYSTLKVQPAELEDSGVYFCASSQVSGGELFFGEGSRLTVL.

This clone has a single count. This chain uses TRBV7-9 with TRBJ1-1; 7 bases line up with TRBD1. Germline assignment: CDR1 SEHNR and CDR2 FQNEAQ (reference sequence). CDR3 length equals 14 residues. The V gene end was trimmed by 5 bases and the J gene end by 7 bases; junction bases not matched to a gene: 10. CDR3 region: CASSLGGGPREAFF. CDR3 bases: TGTGCCAGCAGCCTAGGAGGGGGCCCCCGTGAAGCTTTCTTT.

This sequence joins TRBV10-2 and TRBJ2-1; a possible D gene is TRBD2 (5 bases). Germline V lookup: CDR1 WSHSY, CDR2 SAAADI. The ends were cut back, 7 bases at V and 2 bases at J, with 9 bases in the middle. This CDR3 is 13 amino acids long. CDR3 in amino acids: CASTLGTYNEQFF. In DNA, the CDR3 is TGCGCCAGCACCCTCGGGACCTACAATGAGCAGTTCTTC.

The CDR3 sequence: CASSWGHSEQFF. In nucleotides, the CDR3 is TGTGCCAGCAGCTGGGGACATTCTGAGCAGTTCTTC. The chain joins TRBV7-8 to TRBJ2-1; a weak D match, TRBD1 (6 bases). The CDR3 consists of 12 residues. The germline V gene encodes CDR1 SGHVS and CDR2 FQNEAQ. Trimming cost V 4 bases and J 9 bases, with 10 bases left between them. The full variable domain, rest sourced from reference TRBV7-8 and TRBJ2-1, is GAGVSQSPRYKVAKRGQDVALRCDPISGHVSLFWYQQALGQGPEFLTYFQNEAQLDKSGLPSDRFFAERPEGSVSTLKIQRTQQEDSAVYLCASSWGHSEQFFGPGTRLTVL.

The CDR3, as DNA: TGTGCCAGCGGCTCCACCGACAGGGGTAGCTACGAGCAGTACTTC. It codes for CASGSTDRGSYEQYF. This rearrangement joins TRBV5-4 to TRBJ2-7; 8 positions agree with TRBD1. Germline V CDR1 and CDR2: SGHNT, YYREEE (reference sequence). Unmatched junction bases numbered 12, after V lost 7 bases and J lost 3 bases. The CDR3 length is 15 residues. The whole variable domain, filled in from reference TRBV5-4 and TRBJ2-7, reads ETGVTQSPTHLIKTRGQQVTLRCSSQSGHNTVSWYQQALGQGPQFIFQYYREEENGRGNFPPRFSGLQFPNYSSELNVNALELDDSALYLCASGSTDRGSYEQYFGPGTRLTVT.

The chain is built from TRBV27 and TRBJ1-2, with a possible D match to TRBD1 (6 bases). The CDR3 contains 14 residues. The V end was cut by 11 bases, the J end by 8 bases, with 24 bases between. Germline V gene data show CDR1 as MNHEY and CDR2 as SMNVEV (reference sequence). DNA for the CDR3: TGTGCCGCCTCACCGGGGCGGGGGGCGCGCGGCTACACCTTC. Translating it yields CAASPGRGARGYTF.

The chain joins TRBV11-1 to TRBJ2-7; TRBD2 matches at 9 bases. The CDR3 is 14 amino acids. V shed 3 bases, J shed 3 bases, and the junction held 3 bases outside the gene matches. The germline V gene has CDR1 SGHAT and CDR2 FQDESV (reference sequence). CDR3 sequence reads: CASSFASGDYEQYF. The CDR3 DNA sequence: TGTGCCAGCAGCTTCGCTAGCGGGGACTACGAGCAGTACTTC.

This chain connects TRBV12-5 to TRBJ1-5, with 9 bases lining up with TRBD1. CDR1 and CDR2 from the germline V gene are LGHNT and FRNRAP. CDR3 length: 17 amino acids. V gave up 7 bases and J gave up 3 bases; unmatched junction bases: 13. The CDR3 loop reads CASALRTGGGHNQPQHF. The CDR3 bases are TGTGCTAGTGCCTTGAGAACAGGGGGCGGCCACAATCAGCCCCAGCATTTT.

V and J are TRBV5-8 and TRBJ2-2; TRBD1 aligns across 8 bases. The germline CDR1 and CDR2 sequences are SGHTS and YDEGEE. The V gene end was trimmed by 0 bases and the J gene end by 5 bases; junction bases not matched to a gene: 0. This CDR3 contains 14 residues. The CDR3 DNA sequence: TGTGCCAGCAGCTTGGACAGGGGGACCGGGGAGCTGTTTTTT. Its translation is CASSLDRGTGELFF. Together with reference TRBV5-8 and TRBJ2-2, the CDR3 gives the full variable domain: EAGVTQSPTHLIKTRGQQATLRCSPISGHTSVYWYQQALGLGLQFLLWYDEGEERNRGNFPPRFSGRQFPNYSSELNVNALELEDSALYLCASSLDRGTGELFFGEGSRLTVL.

This clone showed up just a few times. V usage is TRBV10-2 and J usage is TRBJ2-2; D remains ambiguous. Germline CDR1 is WSHSY and CDR2 is SAAADI. There are 13 residues in the CDR3. V dropped 7 bases and J dropped 1 base, with 7 bases sitting between them. The CDR3 loop reads CASNLMNTGELFF. DNA of the CDR3: TGCGCCAGCAATCTGATGAACACCGGGGAGCTGTTTTTT.